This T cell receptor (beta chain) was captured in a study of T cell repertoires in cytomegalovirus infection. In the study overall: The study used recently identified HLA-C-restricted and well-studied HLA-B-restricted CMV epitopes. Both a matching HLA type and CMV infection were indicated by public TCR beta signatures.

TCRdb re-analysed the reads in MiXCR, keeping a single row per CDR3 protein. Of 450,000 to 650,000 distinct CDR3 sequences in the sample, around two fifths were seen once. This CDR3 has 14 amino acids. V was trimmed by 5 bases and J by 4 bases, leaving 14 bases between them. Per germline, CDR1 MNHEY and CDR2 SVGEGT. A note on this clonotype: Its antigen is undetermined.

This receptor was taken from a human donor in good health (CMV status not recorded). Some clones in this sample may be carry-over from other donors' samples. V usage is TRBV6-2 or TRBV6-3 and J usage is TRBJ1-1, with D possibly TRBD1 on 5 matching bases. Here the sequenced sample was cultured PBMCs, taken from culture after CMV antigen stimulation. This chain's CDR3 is CASSDRRAGTEAFF. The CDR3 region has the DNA TGTGCCAGCAGTGACAGACGTGCGGGCACTGAAGCTTTCTTT.